This T cell receptor beta chain was sequenced during a study of cytomegalovirus exposure and HLA in healthy donors. Trimming removed 6 bases from V and 3 bases from J; junction bases left unmatched: 2. CDR1 is LNHDA, CDR2 SQIVND, per germline (reference sequence). The CDR3 is made up of 15 amino acids. PCR employed 60 Vbeta and 13 Jbeta primers. In the authors' workflow: Some 80 million unique TCR beta chains, 9.5 million to 14 million shared, were counted in a later analysis. TCRdb's table, derived via immunoSEQ multiplex PCR, lists solely in-frame clones and lacks some. V and J calls and clone size are copied from that table; D and trimming were computed from the DNA. The sample records approximately 150,000 clones, around 77% being singletons.

Source material: PBMCs. The chain recombines TRBV19 with TRBJ2-5; 15 nucleotides match TRBD2. The TCR comes from a man aged 40-55 years in good health and CMV-seronegative. The CDR3 bases are TGTGCCAGTAGCCGGACTAGCGGGGGGGAAGAGACCCAGTACTTC. It codes for CASSRTSGGEETQYF.